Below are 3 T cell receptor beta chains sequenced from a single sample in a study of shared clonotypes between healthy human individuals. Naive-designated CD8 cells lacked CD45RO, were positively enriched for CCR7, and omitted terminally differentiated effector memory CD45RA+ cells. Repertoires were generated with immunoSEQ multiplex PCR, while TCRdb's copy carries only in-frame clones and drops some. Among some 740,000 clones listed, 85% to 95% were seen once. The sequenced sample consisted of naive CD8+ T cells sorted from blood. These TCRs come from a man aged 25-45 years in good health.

In DNA, the CDR3 is TGCGCCAGCAGCTCACCCGGCGAAGCTCCCTACGAGCAGTACTTC. This encodes CASSSPGEAPYEQYF. The chain employs TRBV5-1 and TRBJ2-7; D unresolved. CDR1 and CDR2 from the germline V gene are SGHRS and YFSETQ. V was cut by 3 bases and J by 2 bases, with 15 bases left in between. The CDR3 runs to 15 residues.

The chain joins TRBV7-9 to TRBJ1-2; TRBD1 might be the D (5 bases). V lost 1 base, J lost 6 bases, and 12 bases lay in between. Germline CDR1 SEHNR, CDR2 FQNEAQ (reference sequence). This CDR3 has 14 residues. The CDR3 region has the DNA TGTGCCAGCAGCTTAGTTTCTGGGGCTGATGGCTACACCTTC. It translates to CASSLVSGADGYTF.

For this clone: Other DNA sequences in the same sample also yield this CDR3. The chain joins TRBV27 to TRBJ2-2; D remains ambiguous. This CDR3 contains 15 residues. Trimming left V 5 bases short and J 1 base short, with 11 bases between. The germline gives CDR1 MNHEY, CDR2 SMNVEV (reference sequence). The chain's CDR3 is CASSPRGRNTGELFF. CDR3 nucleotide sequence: TGTGCCAGCAGTCCACGAGGACGGAACACCGGGGAGCTGTTTTTT.